The following is a TCR beta chain sequence with its context. Antigen specificity is unknown. The protocol was immunoSEQ multiplex PCR, while the TCRdb copy is restricted to in-frame clones and leaves out a portion. Among 130,000 to 150,000 clones listed, around 92% were seen once. The data derive from a study of T cell responses to AZD1222 COVID-19 vaccine. On the study more broadly: Pooling covered second doses at about 4 or about 12 weeks. Overall study results and limits: The study identified only five or six AZD1222 recipients as seropositive at baseline. Two doses of AZD1222 preceded a rise in Spike-specific TCR breadth and depth.

This CDR3 region has 12 residues. Germline V gene lookup returns CDR1 MNHEY and CDR2 SVGEGT. V was pared by 4 bases and J by 6 bases, with 9 bases between. The specimen was peripheral blood, collected on day 0 of AZD1222 vaccination. The V call is TRBV6-2 or TRBV6-3, the J call TRBJ1-2; D gene unclear. The sequence came from an adult in good health. In nucleotides, the CDR3 is TGTGCCAGCAGTTGGGAGGTGAATGGCTACACCTTC. The encoded protein is CASSWEVNGYTF.